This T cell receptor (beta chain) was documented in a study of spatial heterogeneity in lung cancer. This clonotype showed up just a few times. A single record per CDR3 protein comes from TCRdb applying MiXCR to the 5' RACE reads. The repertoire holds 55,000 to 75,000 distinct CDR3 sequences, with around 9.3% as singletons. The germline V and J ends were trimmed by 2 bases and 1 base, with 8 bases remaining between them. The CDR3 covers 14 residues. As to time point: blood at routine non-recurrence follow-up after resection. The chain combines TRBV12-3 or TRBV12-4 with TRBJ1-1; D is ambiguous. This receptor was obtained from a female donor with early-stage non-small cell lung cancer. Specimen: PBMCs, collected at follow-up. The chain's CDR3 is CASSLWRGNTEAFF. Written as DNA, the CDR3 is TGTGCCAGCAGTTTATGGCGGGGGAACACTGAAGCTTTCTTT.